This T cell receptor beta chain was recovered during a study of blood T cell repertoires in COVID-19. In the study overall: From the United States, Italy and Spain came samples of acute and convalescent COVID-19.

Repertoires were generated with immunoSEQ multiplex PCR, while TCRdb's copy carries only in-frame clones and drops some. The data contain roughly 68,000 clones, roughly 80% of them seen just once; the ten biggest clones take up approximately 16%. The ends lost 5 bases at V and 7 bases at J; junction bases unmatched: 11. Germline assignment: CDR1 SGHTA and CDR2 FQGNSA. This CDR3 region has 16 residues. The rearrangement links TRBV7-2 to TRBJ2-7; 13 bases align to TRBD2. Specimen: peripheral blood. This clonotype was obtained from a man older than 75 with active COVID-19. As DNA, the CDR3 is TGTGCCAGCAGCACCCAGACTAGCGGGGGGATCTGGGAGCAGTACTTC. Translating it yields CASSTQTSGGIWEQYF.